The sequence of this T cell receptor beta chain was determined in a study of T cells in localized non-small cell lung cancer. Here immunoSEQ multiplex PCR was the method, and the copy in TCRdb shows in-frame clones only, minus some. The data contain 25,000 to 35,000 clones, about nine tenths of them seen just once; the ten biggest clones take up approximately 5%. V was pared by 2 bases and J by 0 bases, with 8 bases between. This CDR3 has 16 residues. Looked up from germline, CDR1 is MNHNS and CDR2 is SASEGT. The sequence derives from a man aged 40 to 69 with stage II lung adenocarcinoma. The sequenced sample was PBMCs, obtained before any cancer treatment. V gene TRBV6-1 combines with J gene TRBJ2-6; D unresolved. The CDR3 loop is CASSEFVSSGANVLTF. Here the CDR3 DNA reads TGTGCCAGCAGTGAATTTGTGAGCTCTGGGGCCAACGTCCTGACTTTC.